This T cell receptor beta chain was profiled in a study of OX40 agonist ivuxolimab in advanced cancers. Study background: Patients in the trial were receiving intravenous ivuxolimab every 2 weeks, at doses of 0.01 to 10 mg/kg. Allowance was made for prior anti-PD-1, anti-PD-L1 or anti-CTLA-4 therapy, and approximately 40% had some. Three patients responded partially, comprising one with hepatocellular carcinoma and two with cutaneous melanoma. Study results and caveats: The authors did not determine the antigen specificity of the expanded peripheral T cells.

Assay: immunoSEQ multiplex PCR; the TCRdb copy retains only in-frame clones and omits some. The sample has tens of thousands of clones; around nine tenths are singletons. Points on this clone: The antigen remains undetermined.

The CDR3 spans 14 residues. Looked up from germline, CDR1 is LGHNA and CDR2 is YNFKEQ. The ends were cut back, 2 bases at V and 3 bases at J, with 11 bases in the middle. The chain links TRBV4-2 to TRBJ2-7, with D perhaps given as TRBD1 or TRBD2 (5 bases each). Sequencing used CD4+ or CD8+ T cells sorted from blood, obtained in a trial of the OX40 agonist ivuxolimab. This clonotype originated in an adult with an advanced solid tumor such as melanoma, head and neck, liver or kidney cancer. Here the CDR3 reads CASSQSGTVYEQYF. The CDR3 DNA is TGTGCCAGCAGCCAATCCGGGACGGTCTACGAGCAGTACTTC.